Listed here are 28 T cell receptor beta chains from one sample, sequenced in a study of stem cell transplantation in POMP-related autoinflammatory disease. Profiled with immunoSEQ multiplex PCR; TCRdb holds only in-frame clones, not every one. The sample lists 8,500 to 10,000 clones; about 85% were seen once. Source: CD4+ T cells from PBMCs, taken after stem cell transplantation. Every receptor here comes from a human patient with POMP-related autoinflammation and immune dysregulation (PRAID). Part of the T cell pool may stem from the graft donor.

This clone was seen only once. V is TRBV11-2 and J is TRBJ2-5; D possibly corresponds to TRBD1 (6 bases). This CDR3 region has 14 residues. Trimming took off 5 bases at V and 5 bases at J, with 15 bases between the two ends. Germline loops: CDR1 SGHAT, CDR2 FQNNGV. The CDR3 here is CASSLGGRQETQYF. In DNA form, the CDR3 reads TGTGCCAGCAGCCTTGGGGGCCGGCAGGAGACCCAGTACTTC.

This clone occurred a few times. V and J are TRBV2 and TRBJ2-7; D is perhaps TRBD1 (5 bases). The CDR3 is 14 residues long. V shed 2 bases and J shed 7 bases, with 15 bases lying between them. Germline-derived CDR1 and CDR2 are SNHLY and FYNNEI. As DNA, the CDR3 is TGTGCCAGCAGTGAAAGTGGGTCAGGGTGGGAGCAGTACTTC. Translation gives CASSESGSGWEQYF.

The chain couples TRBV29-1 to TRBJ2-1, with D unclear. With 4 bases removed from V and 6 bases from J, the gap between germline ends came to 16 bases. The CDR3 length is 14 residues. Germline CDR1 reads SQVTM; CDR2 reads ANQGSEA. CDR3: CSVAWRLYSNEQFF. CDR3 coding DNA: TGCAGCGTTGCCTGGCGGCTATATAGCAATGAGCAGTTCTTC.

This clone was seen once. This chain uses TRBV12-3 or TRBV12-4 with TRBJ2-1; D might be TRBD1 (5 bases). This CDR3 comprises 13 residues. With 5 bases removed from V and 7 bases from J, the gap between germline ends came to 12 bases. This CDR3 is CASSLLRGNEQFF. The CDR3 nucleotides read TGTGCCAGCAGTCTCCTAAGGGGAAATGAGCAGTTCTTC.

Within the sample, this clone is large. This sequence joins TRBV28 and TRBJ2-2; D is undetermined. CDR1 is MDHEN, CDR2 SYDVKM, per germline. V dropped 8 bases and J dropped 0 bases, with 7 bases sitting between them. The CDR3 runs 13 residues. The CDR3 nucleotides read TGTGCCAGCTTGGACCCGAACACCGGGGAGCTGTTTTTT. This sequence encodes CASLDPNTGELFF.

The rearrangement uses TRBV2 and TRBJ1-5; tentative D call: TRBD1 (6 bases). Trimming removed 8 bases at V and 6 bases at J, with 29 bases between. The germline V gene has CDR1 SNHLY and CDR2 FYNNEI. The CDR3 length is 18 residues. The CDR3 here is CASPSSFTGPLGGQPQHF. The DNA for the CDR3 is TGTGCCAGCCCGAGCAGCTTTACAGGGCCCCTCGGAGGTCAGCCCCAGCATTTT.

The chain joins TRBV5-4 to TRBJ2-1, with TRBD2 identical over 9 bases. J lost 4 bases, V lost 0 bases, and 5 bases had no gene match. The length of the CDR3 is 16 residues. Germline-derived CDR1 and CDR2 are SGHNT and YYREEE (reference sequence). The CDR3 DNA follows: TGTGCCAGCAGCTTGGGCCTAGCGGGATTATACAATGAGCAGTTCTTC. As protein: CASSLGLAGLYNEQFF.

The chain carries TRBV7-9 and TRBJ2-1; D perhaps matches TRBD2 (5 bases). Trimming stripped 5 bases from V and 8 bases from J, with 22 bases between. Looked up from germline, CDR1 is SEHNR and CDR2 is FQNEAQ (reference sequence). This CDR3 is 16 amino acids long. CDR3: CASSPGEPASGDEQFF. The DNA for the CDR3 is TGTGCCAGCAGCCCCGGGGAGCCGGCCTCTGGTGATGAGCAGTTCTTC.

The chain uses TRBV18 and TRBJ2-7; unclear D gene. Germline assignment: CDR1 KGHSH and CDR2 LQKENI. Trimming shortened V by 6 bases and J by 0 bases, and 12 bases separated the two germline ends. CDR3 size: 14 residues. The CDR3 loop is CASSLTTDSYEQYF. DNA of the CDR3: TGTGCCAGCTCCTTAACGACGGACTCCTACGAGCAGTACTTC.

This clone was picked up a small number of times. The CDR3: CASSLQVNTEAFF. The DNA for the CDR3 is TGTGCCAGCAGCTTACAGGTTAACACTGAAGCTTTCTTT. This chain uses TRBV7-3 with TRBJ1-1; the D is unclear. Trimming cost V 2 bases and J 2 bases, with 6 bases left between them. The CDR3 has 13 amino acids. Germline V lookup: CDR1 SGHTA, CDR2 FQGTGA.

This clone appeared a single time. V usage is TRBV28 and J usage is TRBJ1-5, with a tentative D call TRBD1 (5 bases). Germline CDR1 MDHEN, CDR2 SYDVKM. Trimming took 2 bases from V and 7 from J, leaving 15 bases between them. The CDR3 spans 15 residues. Here the CDR3 DNA reads TGTGCCAGCAGTTTAATGAGACAGCAAAGCCAGCCCCAGCATTTT. Amino acid sequence: CASSLMRQQSQPQHF.

This chain connects TRBV11-3 to TRBJ1-3; D ambiguous. The CDR3 spans 13 residues. The germline V gene has CDR1 SGHNT and CDR2 YENEEA. Trimming removed 4 bases from V and 4 bases from J, with 8 bases in between. This CDR3 is CASSSRWGNTIYF. The CDR3 DNA reads as TGTGCCAGCAGCTCGAGGTGGGGAAACACCATATATTTT.

This chain joins TRBV19 and TRBJ2-1, with 8 nucleotides matching TRBD2. Trimming removed 6 bases from V and 4 bases from J; junction bases left unmatched: 11. The germline gives CDR1 LNHDA, CDR2 SQIVND (reference sequence). This CDR3 spans 16 amino acids. In DNA, the CDR3 is TGTGCCAGTAGGACCCTCGACCAGCGGGGGTACAATGAGCAGTTCTTC. Translation gives CASRTLDQRGYNEQFF.

The chain recombines TRBV6-5 with TRBJ1-2, with 8 bases lining up with TRBD1. V trimming: 4 bases; J trimming: 6 bases; junction bases outside the gene matches: 13. There are 16 residues in the CDR3. Germline V gene sequence: CDR1 MNHEY, CDR2 SVGAGI. CDR3 protein: CASSSPLISGGDGYTF. The CDR3 bases are TGTGCCAGCAGTTCCCCCCTCATTTCAGGGGGCGATGGCTACACCTTC.

The chain employs TRBV15 and TRBJ1-4; D not resolved. The CDR3 is 13 residues long. The germline V gene has CDR1 LNHNV and CDR2 YYDKDF (reference sequence). Deletions cut 5 bases from V and 5 bases from J, with 9 bases between. CDR3 loop: CATSPRKNEKLFF. In DNA, the CDR3 is TGTGCCACCAGCCCTAGGAAGAATGAAAAACTGTTTTTT.

The V gene is TRBV29-1, the J gene TRBJ2-3; 16 positions agree with TRBD2. V was clipped by 4 bases and J by 2 bases; unmatched bases: 9. The CDR3 length is 18 residues. Germline loops: CDR1 SQVTM, CDR2 ANQGSEA. The CDR3 region is CSVVKGTSGRGYTDTQYF. CDR3 bases: TGCAGCGTTGTTAAGGGGACTAGCGGGAGGGGGTACACAGATACGCAGTATTTT.

The rearrangement uses TRBV10-3 and TRBJ2-3; D perhaps matches TRBD2 (6 bases). CDR3 size: 16 residues. CDR1 ENHRY and CDR2 SYGVKD come from the germline V gene. V lost 0 bases and J lost 2, with 12 bases in between. The DNA for the CDR3 is TGTGCCATCAGTGAGTCACCAGCGGGCATCACAGATACGCAGTATTTT. Protein product: CAISESPAGITDTQYF.

V gene TRBV5-1 combines with J gene TRBJ1-4; 7 bases agree with TRBD1. Germline V CDR1 and CDR2: SGHRS, YFSETQ. The CDR3 runs to 15 residues. V lost 0 bases and J lost 8; bases outside the gene matches: 7. The DNA of the CDR3 is TGCGCCAGCAGCTTGGTAGACAGGGATTTCGAAAAACTGTTTTTT. Translated: CASSLVDRDFEKLFF.

This clone has just a few counts. The gene calls are TRBV4-1 and TRBJ1-2; 7 bases are shared with TRBD1. Per the germline V gene, CDR1 is MGHRA and CDR2 is YSYEKL. V trimming: 5 bases; J trimming: 2 bases; junction bases outside the gene matches: 5. The CDR3 runs to 14 residues. As DNA, the CDR3 is TGCGCCAGCAGCGCCCCGGGACAGAACTATGGCTACACCTTC. Its translation is CASSAPGQNYGYTF.

This clone was seen a handful of times. The chain links TRBV7-3 to TRBJ2-1, with 14 bases matching TRBD2. The CDR3 is made up of 18 amino acids. Germline lookup yields CDR1 SGHTA and CDR2 FQGTGA. V dropped 5 bases and J dropped 4; count of bases not matched to a gene: 10. CDR3 residues: CASSPRGTSGRGYNEQFF. CDR3 in DNA: TGTGCCAGCAGCCCAAGAGGGACTAGCGGGAGAGGGTACAATGAGCAGTTCTTC.

The chain is built from TRBV5-6 and TRBJ1-6, with D possibly being TRBD1 (5 bases). The CDR3 runs 16 residues. Looked up from germline, CDR1 is SGHDT and CDR2 is YYEEEE. V lost 1 base and J lost 11, with 19 bases in between. CDR3 nucleotides: TGTGCCAGCAGCTTGTTCGTAGGAGCCGAGGGGACACCCCTCCACTTT. This gives the protein CASSLFVGAEGTPLHF.

J is TRBJ2-1 and V is TRBV18; the D is unclear. With 4 bases removed from V and 0 bases from J, the gap between germline ends came to 10 bases. Germline assignment: CDR1 KGHSH and CDR2 LQKENI. CDR3 size: 15 residues. In DNA, the CDR3 is TGTGCCAGCTCACAAGGGCCGAGCTCCTACAATGAGCAGTTCTTC. Protein sequence: CASSQGPSSYNEQFF.

V and J are TRBV7-9 and TRBJ1-3; the D is unclear. This CDR3 comprises 14 residues. V lost 3 bases to trimming and J lost 3 bases, with 9 bases between them. CDR1 is SEHNR, CDR2 FQNEAQ, per germline (reference sequence). For the CDR3, the DNA is TGTGCCAGCAGCTTTGAAAATGTTGGAAACACCATATATTTT. Translating gives CASSFENVGNTIYF.

The V gene is TRBV7-9, the J gene TRBJ2-3; no clear D. Germline V CDR1 and CDR2: SEHNR, FQNEAQ (reference sequence). The V gene lost 5 bases and the J gene lost 0 bases, with 9 bases spanning the gap. The CDR3 has 14 amino acids. The CDR3 nucleotides read TGTGCCAGCAGCCTCAAGACTAGCACAGATACGCAGTATTTT. This gives the protein CASSLKTSTDTQYF. Full variable domain (rest looked up from reference TRBV7-9 and TRBJ2-3): DTGVSQNPRHKITKRGQNVTFRCDPISEHNRLYWYRQTLGQGPEFLTYFQNEAQLEKSRLLSDRFSAERPKGSFSTLEIQRTEQGDSAMYLCASSLKTSTDTQYFGPGTRLTVL.

CDR3 sequence (DNA): TGTGCCAGCAGCTTAATAGGGAACACTGAAGCTTTCTTT. Its translation: CASSLIGNTEAFF. The chain combines TRBV11-2 with TRBJ1-1; D is undetermined. The germline gives CDR1 SGHAT, CDR2 FQNNGV. Trimming shortened V by 2 bases and J by 1 base, and 5 bases separated the two germline ends. The CDR3 length is 13 residues. Using reference TRBV11-2 and TRBJ1-1 for the parts outside the CDR3, the full variable domain is EAGVAQSPRYKIIEKRQSVAFWCNPISGHATLYWYQQILGQGPKLLIQFQNNGVVDDSQLPKDRFSAERLKGVDSTLKIQPAKLEDSAVYLCASSLIGNTEAFFGQGTRLTVV.

The chain joins TRBV7-9 to TRBJ2-1; D is unclear. CDR3 size: 13 residues. Germline V gene sequence: CDR1 SEHNR, CDR2 FQNEAQ (reference sequence). V lost 0 bases and J 3 bases, leaving 3 bases between the germline ends. The CDR3 DNA reads TGTGCCAGCAGCTTAGCGGTCTACAATGAGCAGTTCTTC. This encodes CASSLAVYNEQFF.

The chain uses TRBV7-3 and TRBJ2-3; TRBD2 is a possible D gene (5 bases). Germline CDR1 SGHTA, CDR2 FQGTGA. The CDR3 is 13 residues long. The V end lost 1 base, the J end lost 5 bases, and 7 bases lay between the germline ends. CDR3: CASSLMSGDTQYF. For the CDR3, the DNA is TGTGCCAGCAGCTTAATGAGCGGAGATACGCAGTATTTT. Full variable domain (remainder filled in from reference TRBV7-3 and TRBJ2-3): GAGVSQTPSNKVTEKGKYVELRCDPISGHTALYWYRQSLGQGPEFLIYFQGTGAADDSGLPNDRFFAVRPEGSVSTLKIQRTERGDSAVYLCASSLMSGDTQYFGPGTRLTVL.

CDR3 sequence: CASRRARESYGYTF. Here the CDR3 DNA reads TGTGCCAGCAGAAGGGCCAGAGAGAGCTATGGCTACACCTTC. The rearrangement joins TRBV6-5 to TRBJ1-2; D gene ambiguous. Germline loops: CDR1 MNHEY, CDR2 SVGAGI. V was trimmed by 6 bases and J by 4 bases, leaving 15 bases between them. The length of the CDR3 is 14 residues.